This T cell receptor (beta chain) was sequenced in a study of blood T cell repertoires in COVID-19. Profiled with immunoSEQ multiplex PCR; TCRdb holds only in-frame clones, not every one. Counted here are 170,000 or so clones, 85% to 90% occurring once; the ten biggest clones make up around 6.7%. Clinical histories supplied by participants themselves formed the basis of cohort assignment. Recovered participants had two consecutive negative NP/OP PCR tests, healthcare professional clearance, or symptom resolution. This clone was observed once. The trim removed 0 bases at V and 6 bases at J, leaving 10 bases unmatched. This CDR3 spans 17 amino acids. Germline V gene lookup returns CDR1 SGHTS and CDR2 YDEGEE.

This chain uses TRBV5-8 with TRBJ2-3; 10 nucleotides agree with TRBD2. This clonotype was sampled from a woman between 45 and 60 years old who had recovered from COVID-19. Material for sequencing was PBMCs or T cells enriched from blood (not recorded which). CDR3 coding DNA: TGTGCCAGCAGCTTGGGGCTAGCGGGGGCCATCATGGATACGCAGTATTTT. Protein: CASSLGLAGAIMDTQYF.